This T cell receptor (beta chain) derives from a study of T cell repertoires in cytomegalovirus infection (dated by TCRdb to the late 2010s). Some background on the complete study: The HLA type of each donor mattered for the analysis, because public TCR beta signatures pointed to carriage of CMV infection along with the matching HLA type.

Sequenced on an Illumina HiSeq 1500. The public reads were reprocessed in TCRdb via fastp at Q25 and MiXCR, keeping in-frame beta chains. Entries are consolidated by CDR3 protein sequence, retaining the most common genes and DNA. In all, the sample holds approximately 630,000 distinct CDR3 sequences, and 20% to 25% of those were seen once. The ten largest clonotypes hold under 8.5% of the sample. Summary of the overall study and its limitations: In both this cohort and an independent roughly 400-donor cohort, the cumulative frequency of public TCR beta family members distinguished carriers of CMV infection plus the relevant HLA type. The ex vivo response was dominated by HLA-C-restricted CMV-specific TCR beta clonotypes, and the single most frequent clonotype in two of eight donors was supplied by these HLA-C-restricted clonotypes.

Concerning this clonotype: Its recognized antigen is unknown. Base qualities were left out, and no much larger clone turns up one base away.

The receptor was derived from a human donor in good health (CMV status not recorded). Some clones in this sample may be carry-over from other donors' samples. Input material: CD8+ T cells from PBMCs.

The DNA sequence is given as TGTGCCAGCAGCGAAGCCGGGACATTTGAAGCTTTCTTT. The encoded protein is CASSEAGTFEAFF. The V gene is TRBV7-9 and the J gene is TRBJ1-1; possibly the D gene is TRBD1, per 6 matching bases. V is shortened by 5 bases, J by 7 bases, and the region joining them spans 14 bases. The germline V gene (reference sequence) provides CDR1 SEHNR and CDR2 FQNEAQ. CDR3 length: 13 amino acids, cysteine to phenylalanine. The DNA shown is the 39-base CDR3, in frame from base 1.